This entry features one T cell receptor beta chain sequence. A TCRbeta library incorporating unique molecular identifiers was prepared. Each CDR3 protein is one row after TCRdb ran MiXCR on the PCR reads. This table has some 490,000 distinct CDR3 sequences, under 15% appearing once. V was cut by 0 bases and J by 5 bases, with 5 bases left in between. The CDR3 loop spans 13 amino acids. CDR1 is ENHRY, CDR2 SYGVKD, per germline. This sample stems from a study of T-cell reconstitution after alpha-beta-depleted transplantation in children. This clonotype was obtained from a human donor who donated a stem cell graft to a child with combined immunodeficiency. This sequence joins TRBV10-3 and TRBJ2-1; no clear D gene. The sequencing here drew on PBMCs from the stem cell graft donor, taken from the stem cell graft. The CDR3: CAISESPNNEQFF. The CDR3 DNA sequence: TGTGCCATCAGTGAGTCACCCAACAATGAGCAGTTCTTC.